This TCR beta chain was captured by sequencing in a study of breast tumors, draining lymph nodes, adjacent tissues. The CDR3 runs to 15 residues. General observations from the study: Tumor repertoires ranked between lymph nodes and nontumor tissue in diversity, with V and J gene preferences.

At least ten counts were recorded for this clonotype. Its antigen is still unknown. At one boundary the junction diverges from the germline segment, which might be a read error. TCRdb re-called the multiplex PCR reads through MiXCR, storing one row per CDR3 protein. The profile shows 15,000 to 17,000 distinct CDR3 sequences, approximately 51% of them singletons. The TCR sequence derives from a female donor with breast cancer. Some clones in this sample may be carry-over from other donors' samples. The chain carries TRBV12-3 or TRBV12-4 and TRBJ1-6; 9 bases are a match to TRBD1. Specimen: tumor-adjacent breast tissue. In DNA, the CDR3 is TGTGCCAGCAGTGACACCGGGACAGGGAATTCCCCCCTCCACTTT. This translates into CASSDTGTGNSPLHF.